One and the same sample provided the 19 T cell receptor beta chains below, sequenced in a study of T cell changes during pregnancy in multiple sclerosis. Sequencing was performed with immunoSEQ multiplex PCR; in TCRdb, only in-frame clones are kept and a portion is missing. The table lists tens of thousands of clones, around 90% of them singletons, with 2% to 2.5% in the top ten. Source: peripheral blood, taken in the second trimester of pregnancy. Receptors originate from a female donor in good health, enrolled as a control in a pregnancy study.

The CDR3 DNA reads TGTGCCAGCAAAGGCGGAGACTTCGATCAGCCCCAGCATTTT. Translated: CASKGGDFDQPQHF. The chain links TRBV2 to TRBJ1-5; D is undetermined. Looked up from germline, CDR1 is SNHLY and CDR2 is FYNNEI. V was trimmed by 7 bases and J by 5 bases, leaving 15 bases between them. The CDR3 consists of 14 residues.

With respect to this clone: Within the sample, other DNA sequences also encode this same CDR3. The J gene is TRBJ1-1, the V gene TRBV5-1, with 9 bases fitting TRBD1. CDR1 SGHRS and CDR2 YFSETQ come from the germline V gene. The length of the CDR3 is 16 residues. The ends lost 5 bases at V and 0 bases at J; junction bases unmatched: 8. CDR3 region: CASSLTGTGLNTEAFF. In DNA, the CDR3 is TGCGCCAGCAGTCTCACCGGGACAGGGCTGAACACTGAAGCTTTCTTT. The variable domain in full, with the rest retrieved from reference TRBV5-1 and TRBJ1-1, is KAGVTQTPRYLIKTRGQQVTLSCSPISGHRSVSWYQQTPGQGLQFLFEYFSETQRNKGNFPGRFSGRQFSNSRSEMNVSTLELGDSALYLCASSLTGTGLNTEAFFGQGTRLTVV.

This clone appeared once. This sequence joins TRBV28 and TRBJ1-1; the D gene is possibly TRBD1 (5 bases). The CDR3 has 16 residues. Germline CDR1 is MDHEN and CDR2 is SYDVKM. V was pared by 5 bases and J by 2 bases, with 18 bases between. CDR3 bases: TGTGCCAGCAGTCATATGCGGGGACCAAGAAACACTGAAGCTTTCTTT. It is translated as CASSHMRGPRNTEAFF.

This chain uses TRBV5-1 with TRBJ2-3; the match to TRBD1 covers 8 bases. Germline V gene data show CDR1 as SGHRS and CDR2 as YFSETQ. The CDR3 loop spans 13 amino acids. J gave up 2 bases and V 9 bases, and 5 bases lay outside the gene matches. Here the CDR3 DNA reads TGCGCCACAAAGACAGGGGACACAGATACGCAGTATTTT. Amino acids: CATKTGDTDTQYF. Combining the CDR3 with reference TRBV5-1 and TRBJ2-3 gives the whole variable domain KAGVTQTPRYLIKTRGQQVTLSCSPISGHRSVSWYQQTPGQGLQFLFEYFSETQRNKGNFPGRFSGRQFSNSRSEMNVSTLELGDSALYLCATKTGDTDTQYFGPGTRLTVL.

J is TRBJ2-6 and V is TRBV9, with D possibly being TRBD1 (5 bases). CDR1 and CDR2 from the germline V gene are SGDLS and YYNGEE. The CDR3 totals 15 residues. V gave up 3 bases and J gave up 4 bases, with 11 bases separating them. The CDR3 nucleotides are TGTGCCAGCAGCGCTCAGGGTACCGGGGCCAACGTCCTGACTTTC. This encodes CASSAQGTGANVLTF. The full variable domain, its missing parts supplied by reference TRBV9 and TRBJ2-6, is DSGVTQTPKHLITATGQRVTLRCSPRSGDLSVYWYQQSLDQGLQFLIQYYNGEERAKGNILERFSAQQFPDLHSELNLSSLELGDSALYFCASSAQGTGANVLTFGAGSRLTVL.

The chain couples TRBV11-2 to TRBJ2-3; TRBD1 matches 7 bases. V was clipped by 5 bases and J by 0 bases; unmatched bases: 8. Germline V gene lookup returns CDR1 SGHAT and CDR2 FQNNGV. This CDR3 is 16 amino acids long. For the CDR3, the DNA is TGTGCCAGCAGCCCGTGGGGACAGATAAGCACAGATACGCAGTATTTT. It is translated as CASSPWGQISTDTQYF.

This clone has a single count. The CDR3 reads CASRQSGDSYEQYF. CDR3 DNA sequence: TGTGCCAGCAGACAAAGCGGGGACTCCTACGAGCAGTACTTC. The gene calls are TRBV6-5 and TRBJ2-7; 7 nucleotides line up with TRBD2. CDR3 length equals 14 residues. The ends lost 6 bases at V and 0 bases at J; junction bases unmatched: 5. Looked up from germline, CDR1 is MNHEY and CDR2 is SVGAGI.

This chain links TRBV18 with TRBJ1-2; D is unclear. V was shortened by 6 bases and J by 8 bases, with 22 bases between the two germline ends. The CDR3 covers 15 residues. CDR1 and CDR2 (germline): KGHSH, LQKENI. Here the CDR3 reads CASSPSPAETRGYTF. The CDR3 nucleotides are TGTGCCAGCTCCCCCTCCCCCGCCGAGACTAGGGGCTACACCTTC.

The chain links TRBV7-2 to TRBJ2-7, with TRBD2 as a possible D gene (7 bases). Per germline, CDR1 SGHTA and CDR2 FQGNSA. This CDR3 region has 13 residues. Trimming took 2 bases from V and 7 from J, leaving 12 bases between them. The chain's CDR3 is CASSLKGGTEQYF. CDR3 in DNA: TGTGCCAGCAGCTTAAAGGGAGGGACAGAGCAGTACTTC.

The rearrangement links TRBV18 to TRBJ1-4, with a tentative D call TRBD1 (6 bases). With 3 bases removed from V and 7 bases from J, the gap between germline ends came to 12 bases. The CDR3 sequence is 14 residues long. Per the germline V gene, CDR1 is KGHSH and CDR2 is LQKENI. The CDR3 nucleotides read TGTGCCAGCTCACCGAGACAGGATGGTGAAAAACTGTTTTTT. This gives the protein CASSPRQDGEKLFF. The full variable domain, completed using reference TRBV18 and TRBJ1-4, is NAGVMQNPRHLVRRRGQEARLRCSPMKGHSHVYWYRQLPEEGLKFMVYLQKENIIDESGMPKERFSAEFPKEGPSILRIQQVVRGDSAAYFCASSPRQDGEKLFFGSGTQLSVL.

This chain connects TRBV6-1 to TRBJ1-2; D not certain. The CDR3 contains 14 residues. CDR1 and CDR2 from the germline V gene are MNHNS and SASEGT. V lost 10 bases, J lost 4 bases, and 19 bases lay in between. CDR3 bases: TGTGCCACCGAGGGAGGATTTCTGGGCTATGGCTACACCTTC. Encoded protein: CATEGGFLGYGYTF.

The V gene is TRBV9, the J gene TRBJ1-1; the match to TRBD1 covers 9 bases. CDR1 SGDLS and CDR2 YYNGEE come from the germline V gene. The CDR3 length is 15 residues. The J segment lost 0 bases and the V segment lost 3 bases, leaving 3 bases of the junction unmatched. The CDR3 nucleotides read TGTGCCAGCAGCGCAAGGACAGGGGTGAACACTGAAGCTTTCTTT. This sequence encodes CASSARTGVNTEAFF.

The table lists this clone with a count of one. The rearrangement joins TRBV7-6 to TRBJ1-1; D ambiguous. Trimming cost V 3 bases and J 6 bases, with 11 bases left between them. CDR1 is SGHVS and CDR2 is FNYEAQ in the germline V gene. The CDR3 contains 13 residues. The CDR3 sequence: CASSFGRTAEAFF. The CDR3 nucleotides read TGTGCCAGCAGCTTCGGGAGGACGGCTGAAGCTTTCTTT.

This chain joins TRBV19 and TRBJ1-2; 7 nucleotides agree with TRBD1. The CDR3 loop spans 14 amino acids. Germline V gene lookup returns CDR1 LNHDA and CDR2 SQIVND (reference sequence). The ends lost 9 bases at V and 2 bases at J; junction bases unmatched: 9. The CDR3 is CASNPTGQNYGYTF. The CDR3 DNA reads as TGTGCCAGCAACCCGACGGGACAGAACTATGGCTACACCTTC.

The chain has TRBV4-1 and TRBJ1-5; D is unclear. The CDR3 runs to 13 residues. The V gene lost 4 bases and the J gene lost 3 bases, with 7 bases spanning the gap. Germline V gives CDR1 MGHRA, CDR2 YSYEKL. The CDR3 coding sequence is TGCGCCAGCAGCCTCTATCTCAATCAGCCCCAGCATTTT. This codes for CASSLYLNQPQHF.

This clone was picked up a small number of times. V gene TRBV7-3 combines with J gene TRBJ1-1; tentatively, D is TRBD1 (5 bases). CDR1 SGHTA and CDR2 FQGTGA come from the germline V gene. Deletions cut 5 bases from V and 2 bases from J, with 9 bases between. This CDR3 comprises 13 residues. CDR3 sequence reads: CASSIDSNTEAFF. The CDR3 region has the DNA TGTGCCAGCAGCATCGACAGCAACACTGAAGCTTTCTTT.

The chain is built from TRBV14 and TRBJ1-4, with 9 bases aligning to TRBD1. CDR1 is SGHDN, CDR2 FVKESK, per germline. This CDR3 spans 15 amino acids. V shed 3 bases, J shed 11 bases, and the junction held 10 bases outside the gene matches. CDR3 in DNA: TGTGCCAGCAGCCAGCTGACAGGGGGAGCATCGAAACTGTTTTTT. Translation: CASSQLTGGASKLFF.

This clone was recorded only once. One junction end does not reproduce the germline sequence, and a read error may be involved. This sequence joins TRBV7-7 and TRBJ2-2, with TRBD2 as a possible D gene (6 bases). The CDR3 is made up of 15 amino acids. Germline CDR1 SSHAT, CDR2 FNYEAQ (reference sequence). The CDR3 region is CASSQTGANTGELFF. CDR3 nucleotide sequence: TGTGCTAGCAGCCAAACGGGAGCTAACACCGGGGAGCTGTTTTTT. Filled out from reference TRBV7-7 and TRBJ2-2, the complete variable domain reads GAGVSQSPRYKVTKRGQDVTLRCDPISSHATLYWYQQALGQGPEFLTYFNYEAQPDKSGLPSDRFSAERPEGSISTLTIQRTEQRDSAMYRCASSQTGANTGELFFGEGSRLTVL.

The chain is built from TRBV2 and TRBJ1-1; no clear D. Germline CDR1 is SNHLY and CDR2 is FYNNEI. V was cut by 6 bases and J by 1 base, with 9 bases left in between. The CDR3 is made up of 13 amino acids. The CDR3 sequence: CASRLKRNTEAFF. The CDR3 DNA follows: TGTGCCAGCAGATTAAAGAGGAACACTGAAGCTTTCTTT.